This entry lists 6 T cell receptor beta chains sequenced from one sample in a study of T cell repertoires in cytomegalovirus infection. From the reads, TCRdb called clonotypes with MiXCR, one entry per CDR3 protein. The repertoire holds approximately 74,000 distinct CDR3 sequences, 40% seen once, with over 90% in the top ten. For these TCRs, the target antigens are not known. The sample consisted of CD8+ T cells from cultured PBMCs, taken from culture after CMV antigen stimulation. The receptors come from a human donor in good health (CMV status not recorded). Some clones in this sample may be carry-over from other donors' samples.

The J gene is TRBJ1-2, the V gene TRBV6-6, with D perhaps matching TRBD1 (5 bases). Germline V CDR1 and CDR2: MNHNY, SVGAGI (reference sequence). This CDR3 has 13 residues. V lost 7 bases to trimming and J lost 7 bases, with 16 bases between them. The CDR3 region has the DNA TGTGCCAGCATCATTCCAGGGCACGGTGGCTACACCTTC. Its translation: CASIIPGHGGYTF.

About this clonotype: At one end, the junction sequence differs from germline, possibly due to a read error. The chain has TRBV5-6 and TRBJ2-1; weak D call: TRBD1 (6 bases). The CDR3 is 16 residues long. CDR1 is SGHDT and CDR2 is YYEEEE in the germline V gene. CDR3 DNA: TGTGCCAGCGGCTTGGGATCAGGGGTATCCTACAATGAGCAGTTCTTC. Translation gives CASGLGSGVSYNEQFF.

The J gene is TRBJ2-2, the V gene TRBV6-6, with D unresolved. The CDR3 spans 14 residues. V lost 2 bases to trimming and J lost 5 bases, with 9 bases between them. Germline V gives CDR1 MNHNY, CDR2 SVGAGI (reference sequence). CDR3 protein: CASSYESWTGELFF. For the CDR3, the DNA is TGTGCCAGCAGTTACGAGAGTTGGACCGGGGAGCTGTTTTTT.

The chain links TRBV29-1 to TRBJ2-1; 11 bases agree with TRBD2. The CDR3 has 17 residues. The germline CDR1 and CDR2 sequences are SQVTM and ANQGSEA. V gave up 6 bases and J gave up 3 bases; unmatched junction bases: 13. This CDR3 is CSVAGLAGGRIYNEQFF. CDR3 DNA: TGCAGCGTGGCGGGCCTAGCGGGGGGTCGCATCTACAATGAGCAGTTCTTC.

A few counts support this clonotype. The rearrangement joins TRBV7-6 to TRBJ1-2; D remains unclear. This CDR3 spans 13 amino acids. CDR1 SGHVS and CDR2 FNYEAQ come from the germline V gene. Trimming removed 1 base at V and 2 bases at J, with 5 bases between. The CDR3 spells CASSLEANYGYTF. DNA for the CDR3: TGTGCCAGCAGCTTAGAGGCAAACTATGGCTACACCTTC.

This clonotype was counted between two and nine times. The genes are TRBV2 and TRBJ2-3; possibly TRBD1 or TRBD2 for D (5 bases each). CDR3 length equals 16 residues. The V and J ends lost 7 bases and 2 bases respectively, with 19 bases between them. In germline, CDR1 is SNHLY, CDR2 FYNNEI. The CDR3 coding sequence is TGTGCCAGCACCACCGGGACGGCTATGTCCACAGATACGCAGTATTTT. Translated, it gives CASTTGTAMSTDTQYF.